Listed below are T cell receptor beta chains from one sample, sequenced in a study of regulatory T cells in long-lasting Graves disease. One entry per CDR3 protein results from TCRdb running MiXCR on the multiplex PCR reads. In the table there are 350,000 to 500,000 distinct CDR3 sequences, 21% of which are singletons. The source material was peripheral blood mononuclear cells (PBMCs), sampled when the disease was refractory, from a patient treated with antithyroid drugs. Every receptor here comes from a female donor with Graves disease. Both conserved end residues are part of each CDR3. The D gene is left open where the match is weak. Clone size is given for some rows only: seen once, a few or many times, or a class if the clone is expanded.

CDR3aa: CASRPRGARYNEQFF; CDR3nt: TGTGCCAGCAGGCCAAGGGGGGCCCGCTACAATGAGCAGTTCTTC; v_gene: TRBV28; abundance: .; d_gene: .; j_gene: TRBJ2-1
CDR3aa: CASSLRTSGGGETQYF; CDR3nt: TGTGCTAGCAGCTTAAGGACTAGCGGAGGGGGGGAGACCCAGTACTTC; v_gene: TRBV7-7; abundance: few; d_gene: TRBD2; j_gene: TRBJ2-5
CDR3aa: CASRLGVSYNEQFF; CDR3nt: TGTGCCAGCCGGCTTGGAGTCTCCTACAATGAGCAGTTCTTC; v_gene: TRBV28; abundance: .; d_gene: .; j_gene: TRBJ2-1
CDR3aa: CASSLASSGQETQYF; CDR3nt: TGCGCCAGCAGCTTGGCTTCTAGCGGGCAAGAGACCCAGTACTTC; v_gene: TRBV5-1; abundance: few; d_gene: TRBD2; j_gene: TRBJ2-5
CDR3aa: CASSRGTGAQETQYF; CDR3nt: TGTGCCAGCAGTAGGGGGACAGGGGCCCAAGAGACCCAGTACTTC; v_gene: TRBV27; abundance: .; d_gene: TRBD1; j_gene: TRBJ2-5
CDR3aa: CSSTPRAYEQYF; CDR3nt: TGCAGTTCAACCCCCAGGGCCTACGAGCAGTACTTC; v_gene: TRBV20-1; abundance: few; d_gene: .; j_gene: TRBJ2-7
CDR3aa: CASSPGTGPGDEQYF; CDR3nt: TGTGCCAGCAGCCCCGGAACAGGGCCGGGGGACGAGCAGTACTTC; v_gene: TRBV11-3; abundance: .; d_gene: .; j_gene: TRBJ2-7
CDR3aa: CASSWDRGQPQHF; CDR3nt: TGTGCCAGCAGTTGGGACAGGGGGCAGCCCCAGCATTTT; v_gene: TRBV7-9; abundance: many; d_gene: TRBD1; j_gene: TRBJ1-5
CDR3aa: CASMAGADGYTF; CDR3nt: TGTGCCAGCATGGCGGGGGCGGACGGCTACACCTTC; v_gene: TRBV11-2; abundance: many; d_gene: .; j_gene: TRBJ1-2
CDR3aa: CASSILAGGLDEQFF; CDR3nt: TGTGCCAGCAGCATCCTAGCGGGAGGTTTAGATGAGCAGTTCTTC; v_gene: TRBV9; abundance: .; d_gene: TRBD2; j_gene: TRBJ2-1